These 13 T cell receptor beta chains were sequenced from one sample in a study of blood T cells in healthy people across ages. Primed by a sample-barcoded 5' primer and a J-beta primer mix, a second PCR proceeded for 7 to 11 cycles. TCRdb re-analysed the 5' RACE reads in MiXCR, keeping a single row per CDR3 protein. The sample lists around 1.1 million distinct CDR3 sequences; less than 45% were seen once. The sample consisted of blood. Receptors were obtained from a man aged 18 to 30 in good health.

This clonotype occurred many times. The chain carries TRBV29-1 and TRBJ1-1, with a tentative D call TRBD1 (6 bases). In germline, CDR1 is SQVTM, CDR2 ANQGSEA. V gave up 6 bases and J gave up 6 bases, with 14 bases separating them. The CDR3 is made up of 12 amino acids. This chain's CDR3 is CSVTQGRAEAFF. The CDR3 DNA reads TGCAGCGTCACTCAGGGGAGGGCTGAAGCTTTCTTT.

This clonotype was recorded only once. The chain employs TRBV6-5 and TRBJ2-3; D is unclear. The germline CDR1 and CDR2 sequences are MNHEY and SVGAGI. The CDR3 extends over 17 amino acids. V lost 0 bases, J lost 2 bases, and 15 bases lay in between. The CDR3 sequence: CASSYSLSPLHTDTQYF. CDR3 bases: TGTGCCAGCAGTTACTCGCTTAGCCCCCTTCACACAGATACGCAGTATTTT.

The genes are TRBV28 and TRBJ2-1; TRBD1 matches 9 bases. This CDR3 region has 18 residues. CDR1 and CDR2 (germline): MDHEN, SYDVKM. V shed 5 bases, J shed 2 bases, and the junction held 13 bases outside the gene matches. For the CDR3, the DNA is TGTGCCAGCAGTCTGACGCAGGGACAGGGCAGCCCCTACAATGAGCAGTTCTTC. This translates into CASSLTQGQGSPYNEQFF.

The chain employs TRBV18 and TRBJ1-5; D is perhaps TRBD1 (5 bases). The CDR3 sequence is 16 residues long. V was clipped by 0 bases and J by 2 bases, with 11 bases between them. The germline V gene has CDR1 KGHSH and CDR2 LQKENI. CDR3 residues: CASSPPGGDGNQPQHF. The CDR3 DNA reads TGTGCCAGCTCACCACCGGGGGGAGATGGCAATCAGCCCCAGCATTTT.

On this clonotype itself: The junction departs from the called germline gene at one end, perhaps through a read error. The CDR3 region is CASSQVGLAGSQETQYF. The CDR3 DNA is TGTGCTAGCAGCCAGGTTGGGCTAGCGGGTTCTCAAGAGACCCAGTACTTC. The V and J genes are TRBV7-7 and TRBJ2-5; 8 bases are shared with TRBD2. The CDR3 is made up of 17 amino acids. The germline CDR1 and CDR2 sequences are SSHAT and FNYEAQ (reference sequence).

V and J are TRBV20-1 and TRBJ2-4, with a tentative D call TRBD1 (6 bases). The end of the DNA aligns better with TRBJ2-7, so the J call may be wrong. The length of the CDR3 is 16 residues. The V gene's germline CDR1 is DFQATT and CDR2 SNEGSKA (reference sequence). The chain's CDR3 is CSARDPQAGVGDEQYF. The CDR3 DNA reads TGCAGTGCTAGAGACCCCCAAGCAGGGGTGGGCGACGAGCAGTACTTC.

The CDR3 region has the DNA TGCAGTGCTAGTTGGGGGGTGAACACCGGGGAGCTGTTTTTT. It is translated as CSASWGVNTGELFF. The V call is TRBV20-1, the J call TRBJ2-2; TRBD2 is a possible D gene (6 bases). This CDR3 has 14 residues. Germline V gives CDR1 DFQATT, CDR2 SNEGSKA (reference sequence). Trimming shortened V by 3 bases and J by 1 base, and 9 bases separated the two germline ends.

In this sample, this clonotype turned up a few times. The rearrangement links TRBV20-1 to TRBJ2-1; 14 bases are shared with TRBD2. The germline gives CDR1 DFQATT, CDR2 SNEGSKA (reference sequence). This CDR3 region has 14 residues. With V trimmed by 6 bases and J by 8 bases, 6 bases remained unmatched. CDR3 region: CSASGTSGGYEQFF. In nucleotides, the CDR3 is TGCAGTGCCTCTGGGACTAGCGGGGGCTATGAGCAGTTCTTC.

This chain uses TRBV11-1 with TRBJ2-7; 8 nucleotides match TRBD1. The CDR3 has 15 amino acids. CDR1 is SGHAT, CDR2 FQDESV, per germline (reference sequence). The J segment lost 7 bases and the V segment lost 11 bases, leaving 19 bases of the junction unmatched. CDR3 in amino acids: CAGTLGPGGLNEQYF. CDR3 nucleotides: TGTGCCGGCACCTTAGGGCCAGGGGGCCTAAATGAGCAGTACTTC.

This clonotype was counted only a few times. V is TRBV4-1 and J is TRBJ2-5, with 7 bases that match TRBD2. The germline CDR1 and CDR2 sequences are MGHRA and YSYEKL. V lost 1 base, J lost 0 bases, and 5 bases stayed unmatched. The CDR3 loop spans 16 amino acids. CDR3 region: CASSQVPAGNQETQYF. CDR3 nucleotide sequence: TGCGCCAGCAGCCAAGTCCCAGCGGGGAACCAAGAGACCCAGTACTTC.

The chain carries TRBV6-5 and TRBJ2-2; no firm D call. The germline V gene has CDR1 MNHEY and CDR2 SVGAGI. There are 12 residues in the CDR3. V was cut by 5 bases and J by 7 bases, with 8 bases left in between. The CDR3 DNA sequence: TGTGCCAGCAGTAACCTGATCGGGGAGCTGTTTTTT. Translating gives CASSNLIGELFF.

The chain employs TRBV9 and TRBJ1-1; D is ambiguous. The CDR3 consists of 14 residues. Trimming stripped 0 bases from V and 4 bases from J, with 10 bases between. CDR1 is SGDLS and CDR2 is YYNGEE in the germline V gene. CDR3: CASSVGVFGTEAFF. In DNA form, the CDR3 reads TGTGCCAGCAGCGTAGGAGTCTTTGGCACTGAAGCTTTCTTT.

Notes on this clonotype: This clone may be a read error of a much larger clone one base away. This chain connects TRBV10-3 to TRBJ1-2; 7 bases are a match to TRBD1. Germline lookup yields CDR1 ENHRY and CDR2 SYGVKD. J lost 0 bases, V lost 10 bases, and 5 bases had no gene match. The CDR3 is made up of 13 amino acids. CDR3 bases: TGTGCCACACGGGACAGAACTAACTATGGCTACACCTTC. Residues: CATRDRTNYGYTF.